A selection of T cell receptor beta chains follows, all from one sample in a study of shared clonotypes between healthy human individuals. Method: immunoSEQ multiplex PCR; TCRdb's copy keeps in-frame clones and lacks some. The table includes around 690,000 clones, roughly 87% detected once. The material sequenced was memory CD8+ T cells from PBMCs. The receptors here all came from a man younger than 30 in good health. Some clones in this sample may be carry-over from other donors' samples. The CDR3 runs from the conserved cysteine through the conserved F or W. D genes are given only for firm matches. Rows give clone size only sometimes, using once, few, many, or a class for an expanded clone.

J: TRBJ2-5; V: TRBV27; size: -; D: -; DNA: TGTGCCAGCAGTCCTTACTCGCGGGATGTTGTCGGGAAGACCCAGTACTTC; CDR3: CASSPYSRDVVGKTQYF
J: TRBJ1-2; V: TRBV15; size: -; D: TRBD1; DNA: TGTGCCACCAGCAGAGCCGGGACAGGGACTTACTATGGCTACACCTTC; CDR3: CATSRAGTGTYYGYTF
J: TRBJ2-5; V: TRBV15; size: -; D: -; DNA: TGTGCCACCAGCAGATTCATAGAGGGAGAGACCCAGTACTTC; CDR3: CATSRFIEGETQYF
J: TRBJ2-7; V: TRBV28; size: once; D: -; DNA: TGTGCCAGCAGGTCTTTGAAAGGCCAGGTCTACGAGCAGTACTTC; CDR3: CASRSLKGQVYEQYF
J: TRBJ1-4; V: TRBV27; size: -; D: TRBD1; DNA: TGTGCCAGCAGTTCGATGTGGATTGGCGGCAGGGGGCCCGAAAAACTGTTTTTT; CDR3: CASSSMWIGGRGPEKLFF
J: TRBJ1-1; V: TRBV6-6; size: -; D: -; DNA: TGTGCCAGCAGTTACTCGGAGGGTCCGAACACTGAAGCTTTCTTT; CDR3: CASSYSEGPNTEAFF
J: TRBJ1-2; V: TRBV9; size: -; D: -; DNA: TGTGCCAGCAGCGTAGGGGGTGGGACCAACTATGGCTACACCTTC; CDR3: CASSVGGGTNYGYTF
J: TRBJ1-1; V: TRBV14; size: -; D: -; DNA: TGTGCCAGCAGCCAAGACCCGGGAGGGGTTGCTTTCTTT; CDR3: CASSQDPGGVAFF
J: TRBJ2-7; V: TRBV2; size: -; D: TRBD2; DNA: TGTGCCAGCAGTCCTTTCCCAGCGGGAGCGCAGTACTTC; CDR3: CASSPFPAGAQYF
J: TRBJ2-3; V: TRBV5-5; size: -; D: TRBD1; DNA: TGTGCCAGCAGCCCAACCGCCGGGACAGCTCCAGATACGCAGTATTTT; CDR3: CASSPTAGTAPDTQYF
J: TRBJ2-3; V: TRBV28; size: -; D: TRBD2; DNA: TGTGCCAGCAGCCGACGGGCGATAGCGGGAACCACAGATACGCAGTATTTT; CDR3: CASSRRAIAGTTDTQYF
J: TRBJ2-7; V: TRBV5-1; size: -; D: TRBD1; DNA: TGCGCCAGCAGCTTGGCCGCGACAGGGGGCACCGAGCAGTACTTC; CDR3: CASSLAATGGTEQYF
J: TRBJ2-5; V: TRBV4-1; size: -; D: TRBD1; DNA: TGCGCCAGCAGCCAAGATTCGGCAGGGGGCGAAGAGACCCAGTACTTC; CDR3: CASSQDSAGGEETQYF
J: TRBJ1-4; V: TRBV30; size: few; D: -; DNA: TGTGCCTGGAATTTGGGGTCCAGGGGAAAACTGTTTTTT; CDR3: CAWNLGSRGKLFF
J: TRBJ1-2; V: TRBV15; size: -; D: -; DNA: TGTGCCACCAGCAGAGCGTACAGGATCTATGGCTACACCTTC; CDR3: CATSRAYRIYGYTF
J: TRBJ1-5; V: TRBV27; size: -; D: TRBD1; DNA: TGTGCCAGCCAAGGGACAGTAGACCAGCCCCAGCATTTT; CDR3: CASQGTVDQPQHF
J: TRBJ2-7; V: TRBV5-8; size: -; D: TRBD2; DNA: TGTGCCAGCAGCCTTCGGGGAAGCGGGGGATACGAGCAGTACTTC; CDR3: CASSLRGSGGYEQYF
J: TRBJ1-2; V: TRBV7-9; size: -; D: TRBD1; DNA: TGTGCCAGCAGCTCACCGGGACAGGGGGCGACTGGGTATGGCTACACCTTC; CDR3: CASSSPGQGATGYGYTF
J: TRBJ2-7; V: TRBV10-3; size: -; D: TRBD1; DNA: TGTGCCATCAGTGAGTCGACTCGGGACAGAGCCTACGAGCAGTACTTC; CDR3: CAISESTRDRAYEQYF
J: TRBJ1-1; V: TRBV28; size: once; D: TRBD1; DNA: TGTGCCAGCAGCCTGACCCTGAGGACAGGCTTCACTGAAGCTTTCTTT; CDR3: CASSLTLRTGFTEAFF
J: TRBJ2-7; V: TRBV30; size: -; D: TRBD2; DNA: TGTGCCTGGAGTGGGGGGCCCCTTGCGGGGGGCACCTACGAGCAGTACTTC; CDR3: CAWSGGPLAGGTYEQYF
J: TRBJ2-1; V: TRBV5-1; size: -; D: TRBD2; DNA: TGCGCCAGTACCTTAGCGGGAGTCTTTGAGCAGTTCTTC; CDR3: CASTLAGVFEQFF
J: TRBJ2-5; V: TRBV5-1; size: -; D: TRBD2; DNA: TGCGCCAGCAGCTTGGCACTAGCGGGAGGAGGCGTGGGAGAGACCCAGTACTTC; CDR3: CASSLALAGGGVGETQYF
J: TRBJ2-1; V: TRBV5-1; size: -; D: TRBD2; DNA: TGCGCCAGCAGCTTGGAGGCTAGCGGGAGTTTCTACAATGAGCAGTTCTTC; CDR3: CASSLEASGSFYNEQFF
J: TRBJ2-5; V: TRBV14; size: -; D: TRBD1; DNA: TGTGCCAGCAGCCGCCTCGGGACAGGAAAAGAGACCCAGTACTTC; CDR3: CASSRLGTGKETQYF
J: TRBJ1-2; V: TRBV11-2; size: -; D: -; DNA: TGTGCCAGCAGCTCCCCTACTGGCTACACCTTC; CDR3: CASSSPTGYTF
J: TRBJ2-5; V: TRBV7-9; size: -; D: -; DNA: TGTGCCAGCAGCCAAAGAAGGGAGACCCAGTACTTC; CDR3: CASSQRRETQYF
J: TRBJ1-3; V: TRBV9; size: -; D: -; DNA: TGTGCCAGCACATCGGGGGGAGGGGCTGGAAACACCATATATTTT; CDR3: CASTSGGGAGNTIYF
J: TRBJ2-5; V: TRBV7-9; size: -; D: TRBD1; DNA: TGTGCCAGCAGCCCCGGGACAGGGGTTCTGGAGACCCAGTACTTC; CDR3: CASSPGTGVLETQYF
J: TRBJ1-5; V: TRBV9; size: -; D: -; DNA: TGTGCCAGCAGCGTAGATCTCCCAGCCCTTAGCAATCAGCCCCAGCATTTT; CDR3: CASSVDLPALSNQPQHF
J: TRBJ2-1; V: TRBV5-4; size: -; D: -; DNA: TGTGCCAGCAGCCTTGTGGAGGGCGATGAGCAGTTCTTC; CDR3: CASSLVEGDEQFF
J: TRBJ2-7; V: TRBV11-2; size: -; D: -; DNA: TGTGCCAGCAGCTTAGCAGCGGCACTATCCTACGAGCAGTACTTC; CDR3: CASSLAAALSYEQYF
J: TRBJ2-3; V: TRBV7-9; size: once; D: -; DNA: TGTGCCAGCAGCTTAAGGGACCCTAGCGCGAGTAGCACAGATACGCAGTATTTT; CDR3: CASSLRDPSASSTDTQYF
J: TRBJ1-4; V: TRBV9; size: -; D: -; DNA: TGTGCCAGCAGCGCAAACAGCAAAACAACTAATGAAAAACTGTTTTTT; CDR3: CASSANSKTTNEKLFF
J: TRBJ1-5; V: TRBV27; size: many; D: TRBD1; DNA: TGTGCCAGCAGTTTGGGGGCACCCGGGACAGGGGCCAATCAGCCCCAGCATTTT; CDR3: CASSLGAPGTGANQPQHF
J: TRBJ1-1; V: TRBV19; size: -; D: -; DNA: TGTGCCAGTACCGCCCAGGGCGGGGGGAGCACTGAAGCTTTCTTT; CDR3: CASTAQGGGSTEAFF
J: TRBJ1-1; V: TRBV15; size: -; D: -; DNA: TGTGCCACCAGCCCGAGGGGGAGGGCCACTGAAGCTTTCTTT; CDR3: CATSPRGRATEAFF
J: TRBJ2-7; V: TRBV27; size: -; D: -; DNA: TGTGCCAGCAGTTTATTAGCTTCCTACGAGCAGTACTTC; CDR3: CASSLLASYEQYF
J: TRBJ2-7; V: TRBV5-1; size: -; D: -; DNA: TGCGCCAGCGCCCCGACCGGGGGCGACTACGAGCAGTACTTC; CDR3: CASAPTGGDYEQYF
J: TRBJ2-7; V: TRBV7-9; size: -; D: TRBD1; DNA: TGTGCCAGCAGCTTAGGGGACAGGCCGCGGGAGCAGTACTTC; CDR3: CASSLGDRPREQYF
J: TRBJ1-1; V: TRBV7-6; size: -; D: -; DNA: TGTGCCAGCAGCACGCGACCCGGGACCGGAGGGACTGAAGCTTTCTTT; CDR3: CASSTRPGTGGTEAFF
J: TRBJ1-5; V: TRBV10-3; size: -; D: -; DNA: TGTGCCATCAGTGATTCTGAAAAAGTCAATCAGCCCCAGCATTTT; CDR3: CAISDSEKVNQPQHF
J: TRBJ1-1; V: TRBV28; size: -; D: TRBD1; DNA: TGTGCCAGCAGTTTTAGGGGGCGTTTGAACACTGAAGCTTTCTTT; CDR3: CASSFRGRLNTEAFF
J: TRBJ1-1; V: TRBV5-1; size: -; D: -; DNA: TGCGCCAGCAGCCCGGTTGGCGGGGGTTCGATGAACACTGAAGCTTTCTTT; CDR3: CASSPVGGGSMNTEAFF
J: TRBJ2-7; V: TRBV7-9; size: -; D: TRBD1; DNA: TGTGCCAGCAGCCCCCGGACAGGGGAGTACGAGCAGTACTTC; CDR3: CASSPRTGEYEQYF
J: TRBJ2-2; V: TRBV9; size: -; D: -; DNA: TGTGCCAGCAGCGTCGGCAGTGTCCTACCCGGGGAGCTGTTTTTT; CDR3: CASSVGSVLPGELFF
J: TRBJ2-2; V: TRBV7-9; size: -; D: TRBD2; DNA: TGTGCCAGCAGCGGGACTAGCGGGCGGACCGGGGAGCTGTTTTTT; CDR3: CASSGTSGRTGELFF
J: TRBJ2-2; V: TRBV4-2; size: -; D: -; DNA: TGTGCCAGCAGCCAAGTTCGAGGGAGGACATTGTTCACCGGGGAGCTGTTTTTT; CDR3: CASSQVRGRTLFTGELFF
J: TRBJ2-7; V: TRBV27; size: -; D: -; DNA: TGTGCCAGCAGTTTATGGGGGAACGACGAGCAGTACTTC; CDR3: CASSLWGNDEQYF
J: TRBJ2-7; V: TRBV5-1; size: -; D: -; DNA: TGCGCCAGCAGCTTAGGGGTGAGGGGCGAGATCTCCTACGAGCAGTACTTC; CDR3: CASSLGVRGEISYEQYF
J: TRBJ1-1; V: TRBV10-1; size: -; D: TRBD1; DNA: TGCGCCAGCACAGGACAGGGGTGGACTGAAGCTTTCTTT; CDR3: CASTGQGWTEAFF
J: TRBJ2-7; V: TRBV2; size: -; D: TRBD2; DNA: TGTGCCAGCAAAGCCCCTAGCGGGGCTTACGAGCAGTACTTC; CDR3: CASKAPSGAYEQYF
J: TRBJ2-1; V: TRBV7-2; size: -; D: -; DNA: TGTGCCAGCAGCATACTAGTTCCCCATGAGCAGTTCTTC; CDR3: CASSILVPHEQFF
J: TRBJ2-7; V: TRBV18; size: -; D: -; DNA: TGTGCCAGCTCACCATGGCGGCCCCCAATCGGTAACTACGAGCAGTACTTC; CDR3: CASSPWRPPIGNYEQYF
J: TRBJ2-7; V: TRBV28; size: -; D: -; DNA: TGTGCCAGCAGTTTTCCGGAAACCTACGAGCAGTACTTC; CDR3: CASSFPETYEQYF
J: TRBJ2-7; V: TRBV15; size: once; D: TRBD1; DNA: TGTGCCACCAGCAGGGACAGGGGGCACGAGCAGTACTTC; CDR3: CATSRDRGHEQYF
J: TRBJ1-2; V: TRBV27; size: -; D: TRBD1; DNA: TGTGCCAGCAGTCCGGACAGGGGGGCAGGCTACACCTTC; CDR3: CASSPDRGAGYTF
J: TRBJ1-5; V: TRBV15; size: -; D: -; DNA: TGTGCCACCAGCAGGGAAACTCCCAGTCATGAAGGCATGCAGCCCCAGCATTTT; CDR3: CATSRETPSHEGMQPQHF
J: TRBJ1-1; V: TRBV6-5; size: once; D: -; DNA: TGTGCCAGCAGTTACGGTCGGGGCGCTGAAGCTTTCTTT; CDR3: CASSYGRGAEAFF